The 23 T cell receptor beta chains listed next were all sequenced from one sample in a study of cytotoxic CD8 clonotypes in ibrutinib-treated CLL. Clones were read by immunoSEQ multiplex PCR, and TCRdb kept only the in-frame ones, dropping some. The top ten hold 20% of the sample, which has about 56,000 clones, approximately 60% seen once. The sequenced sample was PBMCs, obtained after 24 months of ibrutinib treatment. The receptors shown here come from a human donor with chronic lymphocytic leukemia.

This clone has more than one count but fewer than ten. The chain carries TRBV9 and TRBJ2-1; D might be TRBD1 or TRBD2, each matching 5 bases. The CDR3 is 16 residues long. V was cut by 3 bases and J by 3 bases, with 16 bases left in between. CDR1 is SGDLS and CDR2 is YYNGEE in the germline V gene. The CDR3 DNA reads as TGTGCCAGCAGCGGGGAATCGGGACGGTTCTACAATGAGCAGTTCTTC. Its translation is CASSGESGRFYNEQFF.

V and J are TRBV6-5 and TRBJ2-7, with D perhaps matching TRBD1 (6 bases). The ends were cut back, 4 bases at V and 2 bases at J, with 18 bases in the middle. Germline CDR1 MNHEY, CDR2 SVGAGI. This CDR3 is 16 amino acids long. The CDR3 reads CASSSLGDIVPYEQYF. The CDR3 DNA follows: TGTGCCAGCAGTTCCCTCGGGGACATTGTTCCCTACGAGCAGTACTTC.

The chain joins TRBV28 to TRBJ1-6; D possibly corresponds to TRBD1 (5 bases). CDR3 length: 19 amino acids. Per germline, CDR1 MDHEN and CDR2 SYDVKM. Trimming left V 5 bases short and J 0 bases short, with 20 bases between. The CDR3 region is CASSPPPGLRSSYNSPLHF. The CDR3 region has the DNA TGTGCCAGCAGTCCCCCCCCGGGACTTAGGAGCTCCTATAATTCACCCCTCCACTTT.

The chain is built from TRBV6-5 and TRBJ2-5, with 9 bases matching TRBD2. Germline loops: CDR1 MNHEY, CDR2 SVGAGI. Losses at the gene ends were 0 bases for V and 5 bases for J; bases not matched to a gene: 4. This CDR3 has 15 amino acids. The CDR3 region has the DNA TGTGCCAGCAGTTACTCTAGGACTAGCGCCGAGACCCAGTACTTC. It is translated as CASSYSRTSAETQYF.

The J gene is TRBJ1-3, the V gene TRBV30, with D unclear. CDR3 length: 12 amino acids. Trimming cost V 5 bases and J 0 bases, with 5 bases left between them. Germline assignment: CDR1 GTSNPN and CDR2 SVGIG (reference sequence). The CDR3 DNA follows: TGTGCCTGGGGCTACTCTGGAAACACCATATATTTT. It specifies CAWGYSGNTIYF.

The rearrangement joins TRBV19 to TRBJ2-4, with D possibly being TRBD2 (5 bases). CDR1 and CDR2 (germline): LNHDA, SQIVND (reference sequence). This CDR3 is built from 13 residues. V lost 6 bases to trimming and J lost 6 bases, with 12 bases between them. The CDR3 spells CASSSSQGNIQYF. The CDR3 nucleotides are TGTGCCAGTAGCTCTAGCCAAGGAAACATTCAGTACTTC.

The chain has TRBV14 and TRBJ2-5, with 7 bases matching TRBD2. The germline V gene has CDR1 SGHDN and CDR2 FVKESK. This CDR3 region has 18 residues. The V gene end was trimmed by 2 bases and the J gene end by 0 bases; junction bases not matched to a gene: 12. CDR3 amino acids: CASSQFSSGPTHQETQYF. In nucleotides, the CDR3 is TGTGCCAGCAGCCAATTTTCTAGCGGACCGACCCACCAAGAGACCCAGTACTTC.

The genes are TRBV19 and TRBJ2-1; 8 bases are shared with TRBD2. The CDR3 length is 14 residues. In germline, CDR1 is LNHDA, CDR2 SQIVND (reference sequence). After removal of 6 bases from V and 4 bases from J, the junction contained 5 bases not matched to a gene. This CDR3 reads CASSGGAGYNEQFF. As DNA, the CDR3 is TGTGCCAGTAGCGGGGGGGCCGGTTACAATGAGCAGTTCTTC. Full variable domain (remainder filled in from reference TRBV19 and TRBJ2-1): DGGITQSPKYLFRKEGQNVTLSCEQNLNHDAMYWYRQDPGQGLRLIYYSQIVNDFQKGDIAEGYSVSREKKESFPLTVTSAQKNPTAFYLCASSGGAGYNEQFFGPGTRLTVL.

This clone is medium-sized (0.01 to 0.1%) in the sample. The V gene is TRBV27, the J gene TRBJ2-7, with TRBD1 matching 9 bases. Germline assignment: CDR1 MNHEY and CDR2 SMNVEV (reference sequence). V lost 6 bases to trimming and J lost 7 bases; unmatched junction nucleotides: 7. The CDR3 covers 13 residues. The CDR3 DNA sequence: TGTGCCAGCAGGGGGGACAGGGCTCGGGAGCAGTACTTC. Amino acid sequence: CASRGDRAREQYF.

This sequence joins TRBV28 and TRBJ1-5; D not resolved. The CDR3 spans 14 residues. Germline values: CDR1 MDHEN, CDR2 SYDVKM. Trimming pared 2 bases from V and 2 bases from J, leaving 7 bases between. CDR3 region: CASSLQRGNQPQHF. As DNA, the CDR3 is TGTGCCAGCAGTTTACAAAGGGGCAATCAGCCCCAGCATTTT.

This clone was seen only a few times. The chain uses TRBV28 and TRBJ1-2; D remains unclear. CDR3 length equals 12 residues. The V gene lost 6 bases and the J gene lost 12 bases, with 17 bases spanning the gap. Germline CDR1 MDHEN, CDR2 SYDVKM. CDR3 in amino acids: CASRPVLSGHTF. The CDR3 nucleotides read TGTGCCAGCAGACCCGTTCTTTCCGGACACACCTTC.

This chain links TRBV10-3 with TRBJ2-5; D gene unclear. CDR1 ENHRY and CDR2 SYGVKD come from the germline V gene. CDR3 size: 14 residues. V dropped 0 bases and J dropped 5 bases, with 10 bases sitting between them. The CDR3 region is CAISESGMSETQYF. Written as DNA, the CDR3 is TGTGCCATCAGTGAGTCGGGTATGTCGGAGACCCAGTACTTC.

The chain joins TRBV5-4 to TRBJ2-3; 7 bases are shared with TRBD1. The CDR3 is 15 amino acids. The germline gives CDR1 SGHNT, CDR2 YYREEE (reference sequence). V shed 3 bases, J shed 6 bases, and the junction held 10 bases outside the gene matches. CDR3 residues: CASSSPGGSRDTQYF. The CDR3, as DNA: TGTGCCAGCAGCTCCCCAGGGGGTAGCCGGGATACGCAGTATTTT.

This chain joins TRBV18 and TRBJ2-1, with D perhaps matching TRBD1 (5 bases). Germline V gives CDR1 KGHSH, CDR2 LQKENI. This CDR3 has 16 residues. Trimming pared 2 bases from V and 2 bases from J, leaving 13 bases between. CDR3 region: CASSPLGQGTYNEQFF. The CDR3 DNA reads TGTGCCAGCTCACCATTAGGGCAGGGAACCTACAATGAGCAGTTCTTC.

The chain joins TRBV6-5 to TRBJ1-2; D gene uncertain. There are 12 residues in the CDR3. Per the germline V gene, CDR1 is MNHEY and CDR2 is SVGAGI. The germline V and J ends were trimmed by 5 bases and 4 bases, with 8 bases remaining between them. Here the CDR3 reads CASSDTSYGYTF. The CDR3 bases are TGTGCCAGCAGTGATACCAGCTATGGCTACACCTTC.

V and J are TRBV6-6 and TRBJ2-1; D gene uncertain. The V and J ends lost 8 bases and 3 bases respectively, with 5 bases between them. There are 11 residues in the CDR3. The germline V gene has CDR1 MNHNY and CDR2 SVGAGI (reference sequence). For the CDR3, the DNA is TGTGCCAGCTCTGTCTACAATGAGCAGTTCTTC. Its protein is CASSVYNEQFF.

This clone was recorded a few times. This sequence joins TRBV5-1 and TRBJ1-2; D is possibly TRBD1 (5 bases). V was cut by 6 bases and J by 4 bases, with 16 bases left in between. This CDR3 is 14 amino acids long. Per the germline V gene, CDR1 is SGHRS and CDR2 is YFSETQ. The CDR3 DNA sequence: TGCGCCAGCACCCCACTGGGGGAGCCCTATGGCTACACCTTC. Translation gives CASTPLGEPYGYTF.

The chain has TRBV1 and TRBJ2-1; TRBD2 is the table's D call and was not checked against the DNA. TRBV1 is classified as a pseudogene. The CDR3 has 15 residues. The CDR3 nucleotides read TGCACCAGCAGCCCAACAGCGGAGTCCTACAATGAGCAGTTCTTC. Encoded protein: CTSSPTAESYNEQFF.

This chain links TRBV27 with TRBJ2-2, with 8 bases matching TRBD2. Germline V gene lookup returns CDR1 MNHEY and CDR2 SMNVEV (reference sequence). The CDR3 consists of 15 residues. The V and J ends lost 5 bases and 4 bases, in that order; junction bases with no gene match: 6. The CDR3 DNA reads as TGTGCCAGCAGTGCTAGCGGGTCTGGCACCGGGGAGCTGTTTTTT. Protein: CASSASGSGTGELFF.

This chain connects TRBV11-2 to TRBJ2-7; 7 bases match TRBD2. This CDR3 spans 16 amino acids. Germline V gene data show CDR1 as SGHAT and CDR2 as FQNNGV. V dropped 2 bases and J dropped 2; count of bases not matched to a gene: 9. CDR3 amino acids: CASSLIMGEGPYEQYF. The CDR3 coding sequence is TGTGCCAGCAGCTTAATAATGGGGGAGGGCCCCTACGAGCAGTACTTC. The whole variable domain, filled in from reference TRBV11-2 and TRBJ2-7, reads EAGVAQSPRYKIIEKRQSVAFWCNPISGHATLYWYQQILGQGPKLLIQFQNNGVVDDSQLPKDRFSAERLKGVDSTLKIQPAKLEDSAVYLCASSLIMGEGPYEQYFGPGTRLTVT.

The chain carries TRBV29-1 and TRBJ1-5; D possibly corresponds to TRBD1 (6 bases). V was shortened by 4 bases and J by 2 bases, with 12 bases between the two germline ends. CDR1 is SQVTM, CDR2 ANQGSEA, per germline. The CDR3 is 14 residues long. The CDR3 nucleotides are TGCAGCGTTGGGGGGGGCGCGGGCAATCAGCCCCAGCATTTT. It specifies CSVGGGAGNQPQHF. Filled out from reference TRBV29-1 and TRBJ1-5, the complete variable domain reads SAVISQKPSRDICQRGTSLTIQCQVDSQVTMMFWYRQQPGQSLTLIATANQGSEATYESGFVIDKFPISRPNLTFSTLTVSNMSPEDSSIYLCSVGGGAGNQPQHFGDGTRLSIL.

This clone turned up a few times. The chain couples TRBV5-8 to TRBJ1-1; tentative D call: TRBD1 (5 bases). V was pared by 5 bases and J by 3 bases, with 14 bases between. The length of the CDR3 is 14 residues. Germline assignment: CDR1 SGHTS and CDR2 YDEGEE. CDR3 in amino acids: CASSNRWIDTEAFF. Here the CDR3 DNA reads TGTGCCAGCAGTAACAGGTGGATCGACACTGAAGCTTTCTTT.

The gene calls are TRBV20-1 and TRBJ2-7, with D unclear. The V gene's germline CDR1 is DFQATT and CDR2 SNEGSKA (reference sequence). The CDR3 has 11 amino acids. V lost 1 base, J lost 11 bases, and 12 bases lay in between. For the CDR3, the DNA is TGCAGTGCTAGAGTGGTAGGATGGGAGTACTTC. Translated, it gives CSARVVGWEYF.